The source of this TCR beta chain is a study of cytomegalovirus exposure and HLA in healthy donors. Across the study: Of over 300 genotyped donors, 70% to 85% clustered with self-reported Caucasian donors.

Findings and caveats of the study: When a later analysis compared HLA-associated TCR beta chains with equally common others, the HLA-associated chains turned out to be more clonally expanded and to have lower generation probabilities. TCR beta chains numbering some 150 were designated cytomegalovirus-associated. Across HLA loci, a later analysis found differing TCR association rates, with DRB1 most and HLA-C fewest.

The PCR contained 60 Vbeta and 13 Jbeta primers. Sequencing was performed with immunoSEQ multiplex PCR; in TCRdb, only in-frame clones are kept and a portion is missing. This repertoire shows 150,000 to 200,000 clones, roughly 80% found once; its top ten account for 1.5% to 2.5%. With respect to this clone: Antigen: not known.

The germline V gene encodes CDR1 LNHDA and CDR2 SQIVND (reference sequence). CDR3 length: 14 amino acids. Trimming removed 5 bases at V and 5 bases at J, with 13 bases between. This TCR derives from a man aged 18 to 30 in good health and CMV-seronegative. Sample: PBMCs. The chain links TRBV19 to TRBJ2-1, with a possible D match to TRBD1 (6 bases). Here the CDR3 DNA reads TGTGCCAGTAGTCCCCCAGGGGAAGACAATGAGCAGTTCTTC. Its protein is CASSPPGEDNEQFF.